The 20 T cell receptor beta chains below were found in one sample sequenced in a study of T cells in localized non-small cell lung cancer. This table comes from immunoSEQ multiplex PCR, and its TCRdb copy is limited to in-frame clones, with some not included. This table has fewer than 40,000 clones, roughly nine tenths appearing once. The starting material was peripheral blood mononuclear cells, obtained before any cancer treatment. All receptors derive from a man aged 35 to 70 with stage III lung adenocarcinoma.

The chain joins TRBV5-1 to TRBJ1-6, with 7 nucleotides matching TRBD1. Germline V gene data show CDR1 as SGHRS and CDR2 as YFSETQ. The length of the CDR3 is 16 residues. Germline trimming cut 1 base from V and 7 bases from J; bases unmatched to any gene: 8. The CDR3 DNA reads TGCGCCAGCAGCTTGTCCCTTCTACAGGGGAATTCACCCCTCCACTTT. Amino acid sequence: CASSLSLLQGNSPLHF.

This sequence joins TRBV6-5 and TRBJ1-6; tentative D call: TRBD1 (6 bases). The germline CDR1 and CDR2 sequences are MNHEY and SVGAGI. Trimming removed 6 bases from V and 9 bases from J, with 12 bases in between. This CDR3 has 13 residues. The CDR3 sequence is CASRRQGSSPLHF. The CDR3 DNA follows: TGTGCCAGCAGGCGCCAGGGGTCTTCACCCCTCCACTTT.

The chain employs TRBV11-2 and TRBJ2-7; TRBD1 agrees at 10 bases. Trimming at V came to 5 bases and at J to 3 bases, leaving 7 bases not matched to a gene. Germline values: CDR1 SGHAT, CDR2 FQNNGV. This CDR3 comprises 15 residues. CDR3 bases: TGTGCCAGCAGCCAGGGGGGGACAGGGGTCTACGAGCAGTACTTC. The encoded protein is CASSQGGTGVYEQYF.

This clone was seen just once. The J gene is TRBJ2-2, the V gene TRBV7-3, with TRBD1 matching over 8 bases. The V gene end was trimmed by 2 bases and the J gene end by 6 bases; junction bases not matched to a gene: 5. This CDR3 has 15 amino acids. Germline assignment: CDR1 SGHTA and CDR2 FQGTGA. This chain's CDR3 is CASSLDSGGPGELFF. CDR3 nucleotides: TGTGCCAGCAGCTTAGATTCAGGGGGCCCCGGGGAGCTGTTTTTT.

The chain uses TRBV11-3 and TRBJ1-3; D not resolved. The CDR3 is 17 amino acids. Germline loops: CDR1 SGHNT, CDR2 YENEEA. Trimming cost V 2 bases and J 0 bases, with 14 bases left between them. The CDR3 DNA follows: TGTGCCAGCAGCTTACACTACAGTGCTAACTCTGGAAACACCATATATTTT. Its protein product is CASSLHYSANSGNTIYF.

The CDR3 is CASKRVQRNEQFF. The CDR3 nucleotides read TGCGCCAGCAAACGCGTCCAGCGCAATGAGCAGTTCTTC. The chain is built from TRBV10-2 and TRBJ2-1; D is undetermined. V lost 7 bases to trimming and J lost 6 bases, with 13 bases between them. The CDR3 totals 13 residues. Per germline, CDR1 WSHSY and CDR2 SAAADI.

DNA for the CDR3: TGTGCCAGCAGACCCGGGGTTGGCTATGGCTACACCTTC. Encoded protein: CASRPGVGYGYTF. The V call is TRBV2, the J call TRBJ1-2; D not certain. The germline V and J ends were trimmed by 6 bases and 4 bases, with 12 bases remaining between them. Germline lookup yields CDR1 SNHLY and CDR2 FYNNEI. There are 13 residues in the CDR3.

The rearrangement uses TRBV7-8 and TRBJ1-1; D remains ambiguous. Germline V gene data show CDR1 as SGHVS and CDR2 as FQNEAQ. This CDR3 has 13 amino acids. Deletions cut 5 bases from V and 1 base from J, with 8 bases between. In DNA form, the CDR3 reads TGTGCCAGCAGCCGACGGGCGAACACTGAAGCTTTCTTT. Residues: CASSRRANTEAFF.

The gene calls are TRBV11-2 and TRBJ2-7, with D tentatively TRBD1 (5 bases). This CDR3 is built from 14 residues. In germline, CDR1 is SGHAT, CDR2 FQNNGV. The ends were cut back, 5 bases at V and 1 base at J, with 12 bases in the middle. The CDR3 bases are TGTGCCAGCAGCCGGATGACAGCTTCCTACGAGCAGTACTTC. Translated, it gives CASSRMTASYEQYF.

The rearrangement uses TRBV28 and TRBJ1-1; D remains unclear. The CDR3 has 15 amino acids. V was shortened by 7 bases and J by 0 bases, with 15 bases between the two germline ends. Looked up from germline, CDR1 is MDHEN and CDR2 is SYDVKM. CDR3 amino acids: CASTLQPNLNTEAFF. For the CDR3, the DNA is TGTGCCAGCACCCTACAGCCGAACCTGAACACTGAAGCTTTCTTT. Full variable domain (outside the CDR3, taken from reference TRBV28 and TRBJ1-1): DVKVTQSSRYLVKRTGEKVFLECVQDMDHENMFWYRQDPGLGLRLIYFSYDVKMKEKGDIPEGYSVSREKKERFSLILESASTNQTSMYLCASTLQPNLNTEAFFGQGTRLTVV.

This chain connects TRBV15 to TRBJ1-4, with TRBD1 matching 12 bases. CDR1 is LNHNV, CDR2 YYDKDF, per germline (reference sequence). The CDR3 extends over 18 amino acids. Losses at the gene ends were 1 base for V and 8 bases for J; bases not matched to a gene: 11. The CDR3: CATSRAGTGGAAGEKLFF. DNA of the CDR3: TGTGCCACCAGCAGAGCCGGGACAGGGGGCGCCGCGGGGGAAAAACTGTTTTTT.

This clone was picked up one time. The CDR3, as DNA: TGTGCCAGCAGCTTAGGAGGGGGCCTAAACTATGGCTACACCTTC. Translated: CASSLGGGLNYGYTF. This rearrangement joins TRBV7-2 to TRBJ1-2; TRBD1 matches 7 bases. In germline, CDR1 is SGHTA, CDR2 FQGNSA. CDR3 length: 15 amino acids. The V gene end was trimmed by 1 base and the J gene end by 2 bases; junction bases not matched to a gene: 4. Based on the CDR3 plus reference TRBV7-2 and TRBJ1-2, the full variable domain is GAGVSQSPSNKVTEKGKDVELRCDPISGHTALYWYRQSLGQGLEFLIYFQGNSAPDKSGLPSDRFSAERTGGSVSTLTIQRTQQEDSAVYLCASSLGGGLNYGYTFGSGTRLTVV.

The chain recombines TRBV18 with TRBJ1-2; 7 nucleotides align to TRBD1. The CDR3 length is 16 residues. V lost 0 bases to trimming and J lost 4 bases; unmatched junction nucleotides: 8. Germline V gives CDR1 KGHSH, CDR2 LQKENI. CDR3 region: CASSPPQGPSGYGYTF. The CDR3, as DNA: TGTGCCAGCTCACCACCACAGGGGCCCTCAGGCTATGGCTACACCTTC.

Only one count was recorded for this clone. The V call is TRBV7-2, the J call TRBJ2-3; D could derive from TRBD1 or TRBD2 (5 bases each). This CDR3 has 11 residues. The V gene's germline CDR1 is SGHTA and CDR2 FQGNSA. V lost 4 bases and J lost 6, with 5 bases in between. CDR3 residues: CASSWGDTQYF. For the CDR3, the DNA is TGTGCCAGCAGCTGGGGGGATACGCAGTATTTT.

The chain is built from TRBV5-4 and TRBJ1-2; TRBD1 agrees at 7 bases. The J segment lost 4 bases and the V segment lost 0 bases, leaving 3 bases of the junction unmatched. Germline loops: CDR1 SGHNT, CDR2 YYREEE (reference sequence). This CDR3 comprises 14 residues. CDR3 sequence (DNA): TGTGCCAGCAGCTTGGTTGGACAGGCCTATGGCTACACCTTC. Translation gives CASSLVGQAYGYTF.

The CDR3 loop is CASRKVEGGYTF. CDR3 bases: TGTGCCAGCAGGAAAGTGGAGGGAGGCTACACCTTC. The V and J genes are TRBV6-5 and TRBJ1-2; D gene unclear. The V and J ends lost 6 bases and 8 bases respectively, with 13 bases between them. The CDR3 spans 12 residues. Germline V lookup: CDR1 MNHEY, CDR2 SVGAGI.

The chain couples TRBV5-1 to TRBJ2-2; D is possibly TRBD2 (5 bases). The germline V gene has CDR1 SGHRS and CDR2 YFSETQ. Trimming stripped 4 bases from V and 1 base from J, with 20 bases between. This CDR3 contains 18 residues. The CDR3: CASSQWAGLLGNTGELFF. DNA of the CDR3: TGCGCCAGCAGCCAATGGGCAGGACTCCTCGGGAACACCGGGGAGCTGTTTTTT.

The gene calls are TRBV11-3 and TRBJ2-7; 13 bases are shared with TRBD2. Germline CDR1 SGHNT, CDR2 YENEEA. CDR3 length: 15 amino acids. V shed 2 bases, J shed 4 bases, and the junction held 2 bases outside the gene matches. The CDR3 DNA sequence: TGTGCCAGCAGCTTAACTAGCGGGGGGGCGTACGAGCAGTACTTC. It translates to CASSLTSGGAYEQYF.

The chain employs TRBV19 and TRBJ2-5, with 8 nucleotides matching TRBD2. Trimming took 3 bases from V and 3 from J; bases not matched to a gene: 3. Germline V gene sequence: CDR1 LNHDA, CDR2 SQIVND (reference sequence). CDR3 length: 14 amino acids. CDR3 in amino acids: CASSMGAGEETQYF. CDR3 nucleotide sequence: TGTGCCAGTAGTATGGGAGCGGGGGAAGAGACCCAGTACTTC.

The chain uses TRBV7-3 and TRBJ1-1; maybe TRBD1 (5 bases). In germline, CDR1 is SGHTA, CDR2 FQGTGA. The CDR3 sequence is 14 residues long. Trimming cost V 5 bases and J 4 bases, with 14 bases left between them. In DNA form, the CDR3 reads TGTGCCAGCAGCGGGCACGGGGGTAGCACTGAAGCTTTCTTT. Encoded protein: CASSGHGGSTEAFF.